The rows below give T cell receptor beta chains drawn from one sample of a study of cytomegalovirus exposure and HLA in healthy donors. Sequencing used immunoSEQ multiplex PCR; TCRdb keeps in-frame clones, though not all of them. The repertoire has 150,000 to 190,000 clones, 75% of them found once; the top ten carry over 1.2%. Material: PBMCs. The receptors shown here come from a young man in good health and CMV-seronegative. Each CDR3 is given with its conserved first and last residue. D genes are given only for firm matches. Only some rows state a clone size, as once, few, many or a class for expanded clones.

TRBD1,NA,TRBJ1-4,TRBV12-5,CASGPRDRENEKLFF,TGTGCTAGTGGTCCCAGGGACAGGGAAAATGAAAAACTGTTTTTT
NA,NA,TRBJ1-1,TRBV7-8,CASSLRSEASLRRTEAFF,TGTGCCAGCAGCTTAAGGTCCGAGGCCTCTCTACGGCGCACTGAAGCTTTCTTT
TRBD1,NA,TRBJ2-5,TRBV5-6,CASSLRGRVETQYF,TGTGCCAGCAGCTTAAGGGGGCGCGTAGAGACCCAGTACTTC
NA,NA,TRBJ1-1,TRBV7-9,CASSHTGNTEAFF,TGTGCCAGCAGCCATACAGGGAACACTGAAGCTTTCTTT
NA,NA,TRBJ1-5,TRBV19,CASNRQGFHQPQHF,TGTGCCAGTAATCGGCAGGGGTTCCATCAGCCCCAGCATTTT
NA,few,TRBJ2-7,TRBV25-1,CASSVQYEQYF,TGTGCCAGCAGTGTACAATACGAGCAGTACTTC
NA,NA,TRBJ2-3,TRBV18,CASSLGGIDTQYF,TGTGCCAGCTCACTGGGAGGAATAGATACGCAGTATTTT
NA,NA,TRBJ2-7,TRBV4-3,CASSQEPGGYEQYF,TGCGCCAGCAGCCAAGAACCAGGGGGGTACGAGCAGTACTTC
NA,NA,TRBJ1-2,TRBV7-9,CASSSSGDGYTF,TGTGCCAGCAGCTCCTCGGGAGATGGCTACACCTTC
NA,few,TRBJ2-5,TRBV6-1,CASSPGLKETQYF,TGTGCCAGCAGTCCAGGGTTGAAAGAGACCCAGTACTTC
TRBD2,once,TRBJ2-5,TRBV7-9,CASSLTSGIQETQYF,TGTGCCAGCAGCTTAACTAGCGGGATCCAAGAGACCCAGTACTTC
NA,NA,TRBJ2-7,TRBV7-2,CASSLRKPYEQYF,TGTGCCAGCAGCTTAAGAAAGCCCTACGAGCAGTACTTC
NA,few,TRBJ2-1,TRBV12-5,CASGSQMNEQFF,TGTGCTAGTGGTTCCCAAATGAATGAGCAGTTCTTC
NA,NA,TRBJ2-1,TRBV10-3,CAIWDFSSYNEQFF,TGTGCCATCTGGGACTTTAGCTCCTACAATGAGCAGTTCTTC